This T cell receptor beta chain stems from a study of T-cell memory formation after mild COVID-19. This CDR3 is 15 amino acids long. Germline lookup yields CDR1 MGHRA and CDR2 YSYEKL. The V end was cut by 6 bases, the J end by 8 bases, with 22 bases between. TCRdb recomputed calls from the 5' RACE reads with MiXCR, one row per CDR3 protein. The data show about 110,000 distinct CDR3 sequences, about a sixth seen once. Sequences were obtained from PBMCs or a T cell subset sorted from them (not recorded which). The genes are TRBV4-1 and TRBJ1-2, with D unclear. The sequence derives from an adult woman who had mild COVID-19 (a few samples of this study predate the infection). Cell type and time point are not known. CDR3: CASSRPDVGVRGYTF. The CDR3 DNA is TGCGCCAGCAGTCGACCTGACGTCGGGGTACGCGGCTACACCTTC.